This T cell receptor beta chain was documented in a study of read filtering for tumor transcriptome and immune sequencing. Study-level findings and limits: Sorted CD138-negative bone marrow cells were not purified T cells.

Germline values: CDR1 SNHLY, CDR2 FYNNEI. This CDR3 spans 16 amino acids. Points on this clonotype: Antigen unknown. The junction departs from the called germline gene at one end, perhaps through a read error.

From roughly 390 ng of RNA, a library with molecular barcoded alpha/delta and beta/gamma adaptors was made. TCRdb itself ran the reads through MiXCR, one entry per CDR3 protein. This sample has about 46,000 distinct CDR3 sequences, with around 21% found just once. This sequence originates from a donor aged 40 or older with multiple myeloma. The chain links TRBV2 to TRBJ1-5; no clear D. The sample was a population of CD138-negative cells sorted from bone marrow. The CDR3 DNA reads as TGTGCCAGCAGGGACCAAGTAGGAAATAGCAATCAGCCCCTGCACTTT. This sequence encodes CASRDQVGNSNQPLHF.